Sequencing of this T cell receptor beta chain was carried out in a study of OX40 agonist ivuxolimab in advanced cancers. Concerning this clone: Its antigen is as yet unknown.

Deletions cut 4 bases from V and 5 bases from J, with 7 bases between. The CDR3 sequence is 12 residues long. Germline CDR1 reads SGHKS; CDR2 reads YYEKEE (reference sequence). Generated by immunoSEQ multiplex PCR, the TCRdb table keeps only in-frame clones and is missing some. This table holds around 30,000 clones, about four fifths found once. Study-level points and caveats: Among some nonresponders, normalized T-cell clonal expansion was also low.

The clonotype comes from an adult with an advanced solid tumor such as melanoma, head and neck, liver or kidney cancer. The rearrangement joins TRBV5-5 to TRBJ2-1; D remains unclear. This specimen consisted of CD4+ or CD8+ T cells sorted from blood, obtained in a trial of the OX40 agonist ivuxolimab. CDR3 DNA sequence: TGTGCCAGCAGCGCGGAGAACAATGAGCAGTTCTTC. It encodes CASSAENNEQFF.